This entry features one T cell receptor (beta chain) sequence. The target antigen is unknown. This PCR relied on a set of 60 Vbeta primers and 13 Jbeta primers. Repertoires were generated with immunoSEQ multiplex PCR, while TCRdb's copy carries only in-frame clones and drops some. The sample contains 90,000 or so clones, around three fifths of which appear only once. The sample is drawn from a study of cytomegalovirus exposure and HLA in healthy donors. Overall study findings and caveats: A few of the chains that were CMV-associated were confirmed in vitro to be specific for CMV antigens. Most observed TCR sequences were rare, whereas some public TCRs were detected in many donors. In a later analysis, parvovirus B19, influenza, CMV and Epstein-Barr virus appeared linked to several top co-occurrence clusters.

This CDR3 region has 13 residues. Germline V CDR1 and CDR2: LGHNT, FRNRAP. V lost 7 bases, J lost 6 bases, and 6 bases stayed unmatched. This sequence originates from a boy aged 5-17 years in good health and CMV-seropositive. The chain has TRBV12-5 and TRBJ1-1, with 9 bases lining up with TRBD1. The sample was PBMCs. The chain's CDR3 is CASARTGESEAFF. CDR3 nucleotide sequence: TGTGCTAGTGCACGGACAGGGGAGTCTGAAGCTTTCTTT.